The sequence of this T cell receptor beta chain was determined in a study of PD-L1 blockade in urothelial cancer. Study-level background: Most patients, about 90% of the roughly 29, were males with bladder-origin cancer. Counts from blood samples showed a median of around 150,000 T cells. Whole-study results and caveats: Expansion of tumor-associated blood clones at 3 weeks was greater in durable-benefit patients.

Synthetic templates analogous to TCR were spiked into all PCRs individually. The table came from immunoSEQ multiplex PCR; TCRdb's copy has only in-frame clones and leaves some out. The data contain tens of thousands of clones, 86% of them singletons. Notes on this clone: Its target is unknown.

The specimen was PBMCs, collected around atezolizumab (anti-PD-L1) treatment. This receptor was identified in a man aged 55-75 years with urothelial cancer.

In DNA form, the CDR3 reads TGTGCCAGCAGCGTAGACGGTCGAAGCAATCAGCCCCAGCATTTT. Translating gives CASSVDGRSNQPQHF. The genes are TRBV9 and TRBJ1-5; no definite D call. Germline V lookup: CDR1 SGDLS, CDR2 YYNGEE. V lost 0 bases, J lost 1 base, and 8 bases lay in between. The CDR3 extends over 15 amino acids.